Each of the 17 T cell receptor beta chains below was sequenced from the same sample in a study of blood T cells in healthy people across ages. A second PCR, run for roughly 7 to 11 cycles, used a sample-barcoded 5' primer plus a J-beta primer mix. MiXCR, run by TCRdb on the 5' RACE reads, gives a single entry per CDR3 protein. The sample carries 540,000 or so distinct CDR3 sequences, more than 45% recorded once. Sequencing was carried out using blood. The receptors derive from a man at least 80 years old in good health.

V usage is TRBV29-1 and J usage is TRBJ1-2, with D unresolved. Germline values: CDR1 SQVTM, CDR2 ANQGSEA. This CDR3 comprises 11 residues. Trimming removed 4 bases from V and 5 bases from J, with 8 bases in between. The CDR3 is CSVAPRYGYTF. CDR3 coding DNA: TGCAGCGTTGCGCCCAGATATGGCTACACCTTC.

This clonotype was counted a few times. The rearrangement joins TRBV5-6 to TRBJ2-7; D is unresolved. CDR3 length: 15 residues. V lost 1 base to trimming and J lost 1 base, with 12 bases between them. Germline V gives CDR1 SGHDT, CDR2 YYEEEE. CDR3 nucleotides: TGTGCCAGCAGCTTGACCCTGACAACTTCCTACGAGCAGTACTTC. Amino acid sequence: CASSLTLTTSYEQYF.

This clonotype was found many times. This chain joins TRBV29-1 and TRBJ2-7, with D perhaps TRBD1 (6 bases). V shed 6 bases and J shed 2 bases, with 8 bases lying between them. CDR1 and CDR2 (germline): SQVTM, ANQGSEA. The CDR3 extends over 11 amino acids. CDR3 sequence reads: CSVRTAYEQYF. The CDR3 region has the DNA TGCAGCGTACGGACAGCCTACGAGCAGTACTTC.

This clonotype was counted a few times. V gene TRBV6-6 combines with J gene TRBJ1-6, with D perhaps TRBD1 (5 bases). Trimming pared 8 bases from V and 7 bases from J, leaving 15 bases between. In germline, CDR1 is MNHNY, CDR2 SVGAGI (reference sequence). This CDR3 contains 14 residues. CDR3 amino acids: CASRLGAANSPLHF. In nucleotides, the CDR3 is TGTGCCAGCCGGTTAGGGGCAGCGAATTCACCCCTCCACTTT.

This chain links TRBV20-1 with TRBJ1-2; TRBD1 aligns across 7 bases. Germline values: CDR1 DFQATT, CDR2 SNEGSKA (reference sequence). V was clipped by 3 bases and J by 8 bases; unmatched bases: 9. The CDR3 length is 13 residues. CDR3 residues: CSASGTAEAGYTF. The CDR3 coding sequence is TGCAGTGCTAGCGGGACAGCAGAAGCCGGCTACACCTTC.

The V call is TRBV7-3, the J call TRBJ2-3; 12 nucleotides align to TRBD2. The germline V gene has CDR1 SGHTA and CDR2 FQGTGA. The trim removed 0 bases at V and 2 bases at J, leaving 9 bases unmatched. There are 19 residues in the CDR3. CDR3 in DNA: TGTGCCAGCAGCTTAACGGTCGCTAGCGGGAGGGAATCCACAGATACGCAGTATTTT. This translates into CASSLTVASGRESTDTQYF. Together with reference TRBV7-3 and TRBJ2-3, the CDR3 gives the full variable domain: GAGVSQTPSNKVTEKGKYVELRCDPISGHTALYWYRQSLGQGPEFLIYFQGTGAADDSGLPNDRFFAVRPEGSVSTLKIQRTERGDSAVYLCASSLTVASGRESTDTQYFGPGTRLTVL.

The rearrangement links TRBV6-1 to TRBJ2-1; tentative D call: TRBD1 (5 bases). Looked up from germline, CDR1 is MNHNS and CDR2 is SASEGT. V was pared by 8 bases and J by 0 bases, with 11 bases between. The CDR3 sequence is 14 residues long. The CDR3 coding sequence is TGTGCCAGCCGCCGACAGATCTCCTACAATGAGCAGTTCTTC. Residues: CASRRQISYNEQFF.

The chain is built from TRBV5-1 and TRBJ1-2; perhaps TRBD1 as D (6 bases). Germline CDR1 and CDR2: SGHRS and YFSETQ. V was pared by 4 bases and J by 8 bases, with 18 bases between. This CDR3 has 14 residues. This CDR3 is CASSVEGQGSGYTF. CDR3 nucleotides: TGCGCCAGCAGCGTGGAGGGCCAGGGGAGCGGCTACACCTTC.

CDR3 loop: CASSPITVTDTQYF. The CDR3 DNA is TGTGCCAGCAGCCCCATTACCGTGACAGATACGCAGTATTTT. V gene TRBV7-9 combines with J gene TRBJ2-3; no firm D call. This CDR3 is built from 14 residues. The ends were cut back, 5 bases at V and 3 bases at J, with 12 bases in the middle. CDR1 SEHNR and CDR2 FQNEAQ come from the germline V gene (reference sequence).

This chain links TRBV20-1 with TRBJ2-1; D not certain. V was shortened by 6 bases and J by 3 bases, with 18 bases between the two germline ends. The CDR3 consists of 15 residues. Germline CDR1 reads DFQATT; CDR2 reads SNEGSKA (reference sequence). In DNA form, the CDR3 reads TGCAGTGCCCCCTCCCCGCGGATGGTCTACAATGAGCAGTTCTTC. This translates into CSAPSPRMVYNEQFF.

This sequence joins TRBV4-1 and TRBJ2-5; TRBD1 matches 7 bases. V gave up 0 bases and J gave up 7 bases; unmatched junction bases: 8. Germline V CDR1 and CDR2: MGHRA, YSYEKL. CDR3 length equals 15 residues. The CDR3 loop reads CASSQDRTGAGTQYF. The CDR3 DNA follows: TGCGCCAGCAGCCAAGATAGAACAGGGGCCGGGACCCAGTACTTC.

V and J are TRBV3-1 and TRBJ1-1; no reliable D call. The CDR3 is made up of 14 amino acids. Germline CDR1 and CDR2: LGHDT and YNNKEL (reference sequence). V was pared by 4 bases and J by 3 bases, with 12 bases between. CDR3 protein: CASSPTWVDTEAFF. CDR3 in DNA: TGTGCCAGCAGCCCAACATGGGTAGACACTGAAGCTTTCTTT.

This clonotype was recorded at least ten times. The chain combines TRBV6-6 with TRBJ2-1; 13 nucleotides align to TRBD2. Germline CDR1 reads MNHNY; CDR2 reads SVGAGI (reference sequence). J was trimmed by 9 bases and V by 2 bases; bases with no gene match: 7. This CDR3 is built from 16 residues. CDR3 sequence reads: CASSYTRGLAGVEQFF. In nucleotides, the CDR3 is TGTGCCAGCAGTTACACTAGAGGACTAGCGGGAGTTGAGCAGTTCTTC.

This chain joins TRBV30 and TRBJ2-2; weak D call: TRBD1 (6 bases). This CDR3 is 13 amino acids long. Germline V gene sequence: CDR1 GTSNPN, CDR2 SVGIG (reference sequence). Trimming removed 1 base at V and 4 bases at J, with 7 bases between. The CDR3, as DNA: TGTGCCTGGAGTGGGACAGTCACCGGGGAGCTGTTTTTT. The encoded protein is CAWSGTVTGELFF.

This clonotype came up once. This chain links TRBV3-1 with TRBJ1-2, with D hard to call. CDR1 is LGHDT and CDR2 is YNNKEL in the germline V gene (reference sequence). The CDR3 runs 12 residues. The V end was cut by 1 base, the J end by 7 bases, with 7 bases between. This CDR3 is CASSQGARGYTF. The CDR3 nucleotides are TGTGCCAGCAGCCAAGGTGCACGTGGCTACACCTTC. Full variable domain (rest looked up from reference TRBV3-1 and TRBJ1-2): DTAVSQTPKYLVTQMGNDKSIKCEQNLGHDTMYWYKQDSKKFLKIMFSYNNKELIINETVPNRFSPKSPDKAHLNLHINSLELGDSAVYFCASSQGARGYTFGSGTRLTVV.

This clonotype was seen a few times. The J gene is TRBJ2-1, the V gene TRBV29-1; D ambiguous. The V gene's germline CDR1 is SQVTM and CDR2 ANQGSEA. The CDR3 has 10 residues. Trimming removed 7 bases from V and 4 bases from J, with 5 bases in between. Here the CDR3 DNA reads TGCAGCGCCATGTACAATGAGCAGTTCTTC. It translates to CSAMYNEQFF.

CDR3 bases: TGTGCCAGCAGCTTAGGGACAGGGGTAAACTATGGCTACACCTTC. This sequence encodes CASSLGTGVNYGYTF. The chain links TRBV7-2 to TRBJ1-2, with TRBD1 matching 9 bases. The V segment lost 1 base and the J segment 2 bases; nucleotides outside the gene matches: 2. The CDR3 has 15 residues. Looked up from germline, CDR1 is SGHTA and CDR2 is FQGNSA.